The entry that follows covers one TCR beta chain sequence. The antigen is unknown. The data belong to a study of vaccination and CD4 T cells after COVID-19. As for the study in general: Participants were given two doses of BNT162b2 or mRNA-1273 vaccine.

The germline V gene encodes CDR1 MNHNS and CDR2 SASEGT. The V end was cut by 5 bases, the J end by 8 bases, with 15 bases between. The CDR3 runs to 13 residues. Treatment: roughly ten-day PBMC culture with coronavirus spike peptide pools or control peptides (ViraFEST assay). Harvesting of the unexposed donor's CD4+ T cells predated the COVID-19 pandemic (2011-2018). Researchers reported culturing 2 million or so PBMCs per well with approximately 10 IU/ml IL-2 and about 9.3 ug/ml peptide pools. Researchers used the Oncomine TCR Beta short-read assay to sequence DNA from cultured CD4+ T cells. The genomic DNA was obtained from cultured CD4+ T cells by extraction with the QIAamp micro DNA kit. MiXCR was run by TCRdb on the PCR reads, yielding one entry per CDR3 protein. The sample has several thousand distinct CDR3 sequences; around 34% are singletons. Broader study findings: Convalescent patients' vaccine-specific clones were spike mono-reactive in 304 of 307 cases.

V is TRBV6-1 and J is TRBJ1-2, with unresolved D. This receptor was identified in a human donor in good health. Sequenced sample: CD4+ T cells from blood, cultured in vitro. The CDR3 coding sequence is TGTGCCAGCAGTAGCGTCCGGACGGGGGGCTACACCTTC. Translating it yields CASSSVRTGGYTF.